A selection of T cell receptor beta chains follows, all from one sample in a study of CD8 T cells in ankylosing spondylitis. TCRdb re-called the 5' RACE reads with MiXCR, one entry per CDR3 protein. This table has approximately 150,000 distinct CDR3 sequences, about 42% appearing once. Input material: synovial fluid, either unsorted or a sorted T cell fraction (not recorded which). These TCRs come from a male donor with ankylosing spondylitis. The CDR3 runs from the conserved cysteine through the conserved F or W. The order of the fields is clone size, D gene, J gene, V gene, CDR3 DNA, CDR3 protein. The D gene is left open where the match is weak. Clone sizes are given selectively: once, few, many, or a class where the clone is expanded.

clone size: few; D gene: -; J gene: TRBJ2-1; V gene: TRBV29-1; CDR3 DNA: TGCAGCGTTGTGGGTTGGAGCGAGAATGAGCAGTTCTTC; CDR3 protein: CSVVGWSENEQFF
clone size: -; D gene: -; J gene: TRBJ2-6; V gene: TRBV6-4; CDR3 DNA: TGTGCCAGCAGTGAAGGTGATGGTAGTGGGGCCAACGTCCTGACTTTC; CDR3 protein: CASSEGDGSGANVLTF
clone size: -; D gene: -; J gene: TRBJ2-5; V gene: TRBV6-1; CDR3 DNA: TGTGCCAGCAGTGTAGCCTTTTGGCGGGTTGTAGAGACCCAGTACTTC; CDR3 protein: CASSVAFWRVVETQYF
clone size: -; D gene: -; J gene: TRBJ1-5; V gene: TRBV10-3; CDR3 DNA: TGTGCCACGTCCGCACCCTCCTCCAATCAGCCCCAGCATTTT; CDR3 protein: CATSAPSSNQPQHF
clone size: -; D gene: -; J gene: TRBJ2-3; V gene: TRBV4-1; CDR3 DNA: TGCGCCAGCAGCCAAGATAAGGGTAGGACAGATACGCAGTATTTT; CDR3 protein: CASSQDKGRTDTQYF
clone size: -; D gene: -; J gene: TRBJ2-5; V gene: TRBV28; CDR3 DNA: TGTGCCAGCAGTTTAGTCCACAGGTGCACCCAGTACTTC; CDR3 protein: CASSLVHRCTQYF
clone size: -; D gene: -; J gene: TRBJ1-1; V gene: TRBV12-3/TRBV12-4; CDR3 DNA: TGTGCCAGCACCACTCAGAACACTGAAGCTTTCTTT; CDR3 protein: CASTTQNTEAFF
clone size: -; D gene: -; J gene: TRBJ1-1; V gene: TRBV12-3/TRBV12-4; CDR3 DNA: TGTGCCAGCAGTTTAGCTGGAAGGGTGCCCATGAACACTGAAGCTTTCTTT; CDR3 protein: CASSLAGRVPMNTEAFF
clone size: -; D gene: -; J gene: TRBJ2-2; V gene: TRBV4-3; CDR3 DNA: TGCGCCAGCAGCCAAGGAAGGAGCACCGGGGAGCTGTTTTTT; CDR3 protein: CASSQGRSTGELFF
clone size: few; D gene: -; J gene: TRBJ1-1; V gene: TRBV29-1; CDR3 DNA: TGCAGCGCGACCAAACGGGCCCAGTTCGCAGAGAACACTGAAGCTTTCTTT; CDR3 protein: CSATKRAQFAENTEAFF
clone size: -; D gene: TRBD2; J gene: TRBJ2-5; V gene: TRBV20-1; CDR3 DNA: TGCAGTGCCCAGGCCGGGACTAGCGGGAGTGAGACCCAGTACTTC; CDR3 protein: CSAQAGTSGSETQYF
clone size: -; D gene: -; J gene: TRBJ1-4; V gene: TRBV11-2; CDR3 DNA: TGTGCCAGCAGCTTAGATCAAGGTTGTTGCGGGGTCGAAAAACTGTTTTTT; CDR3 protein: CASSLDQGCCGVEKLFF
clone size: -; D gene: -; J gene: TRBJ2-2; V gene: TRBV6-1; CDR3 DNA: TGTGCCAGCAGCGGGGCCACGGCCGGGGAGCTGTTTTTT; CDR3 protein: CASSGATAGELFF
clone size: -; D gene: -; J gene: TRBJ2-3; V gene: TRBV12-3/TRBV12-4; CDR3 DNA: TGTGCCAGCAGTTTAGTGGGCGGCTTTAGCACAGATACGCAGTATTTT; CDR3 protein: CASSLVGGFSTDTQYF
clone size: -; D gene: -; J gene: TRBJ2-1; V gene: TRBV12-3/TRBV12-4; CDR3 DNA: TGTGCCAGCAGTTTATTGGTAGGGTACCACTCCTACAATGAGCAGTTCTTC; CDR3 protein: CASSLLVGYHSYNEQFF
clone size: -; D gene: -; J gene: TRBJ1-1; V gene: TRBV4-2; CDR3 DNA: TGTGCCAGCAGCCAAGAACGGGAAAACACTGAAGCTTTCTTT; CDR3 protein: CASSQERENTEAFF
clone size: few; D gene: TRBD1; J gene: TRBJ1-4; V gene: TRBV4-1; CDR3 DNA: TGCGCCAGCAGCCCGGACAGGGTCAAGGAAAAACTGTTTTTT; CDR3 protein: CASSPDRVKEKLFF
clone size: -; D gene: -; J gene: TRBJ2-1; V gene: TRBV4-2; CDR3 DNA: TGTGCCAGCAGCCAAGAGGGAGAGGGTTACAATGAGCAGTTCTTC; CDR3 protein: CASSQEGEGYNEQFF
clone size: few; D gene: TRBD2; J gene: TRBJ2-7; V gene: TRBV7-2; CDR3 DNA: TGTGCCAGCAGCTTACCCGGTTACCGGGAGGTCGAGCAGTACTTC; CDR3 protein: CASSLPGYREVEQYF
clone size: -; D gene: -; J gene: TRBJ2-1; V gene: TRBV12-3/TRBV12-4; CDR3 DNA: TGTGCCAGCAGTTTAAGGACTACATACAATGAGCAGTTCTTC; CDR3 protein: CASSLRTTYNEQFF
clone size: few; D gene: -; J gene: TRBJ2-7; V gene: TRBV2; CDR3 DNA: TGTGCCAGCCTACGGCACCCCTACGAGCAGTACTTC; CDR3 protein: CASLRHPYEQYF
clone size: -; D gene: -; J gene: TRBJ2-1; V gene: TRBV6-2/TRBV6-3; CDR3 DNA: TGTGCCAGCAGTTATCGGGAGACTGCACCCAATGAGCAGTTCTTC; CDR3 protein: CASSYRETAPNEQFF
clone size: few; D gene: -; J gene: TRBJ1-1; V gene: TRBV12-3/TRBV12-4; CDR3 DNA: TGTGCCACGGGAAACACTGAAGCTTTCTTT; CDR3 protein: CATGNTEAFF
clone size: few; D gene: -; J gene: TRBJ2-7; V gene: TRBV28; CDR3 DNA: TGTGCCAGCAGTTTATGCATAATGTTTGGGGGGACGAGGATTTACGAGCAGTACTTC; CDR3 protein: CASSLCIMFGGTRIYEQYF
clone size: -; D gene: TRBD1; J gene: TRBJ2-7; V gene: TRBV5-1; CDR3 DNA: TGCGCCAGCAGCTTGGCCCGGTCCGTTAGGGACAGGGCTTCCTACGAGCAGTACTTC; CDR3 protein: CASSLARSVRDRASYEQYF
clone size: -; D gene: -; J gene: TRBJ1-2; V gene: TRBV12-3/TRBV12-4; CDR3 DNA: TGTGCCAGCAGTTTCCGGGGGCCTTTTAAGGGCTATGGCTACACCTTC; CDR3 protein: CASSFRGPFKGYGYTF
clone size: -; D gene: -; J gene: TRBJ2-7; V gene: TRBV10-3; CDR3 DNA: TGTGCCATCAGTGAGGCTGATCTGTACGAGCAGTACTTC; CDR3 protein: CAISEADLYEQYF
clone size: few; D gene: TRBD1; J gene: TRBJ2-1; V gene: TRBV11-1; CDR3 DNA: TGTGCCAGCAGCCCTTGGACAGGGGACTTCTCCTACAATGAGCAGTTCTTC; CDR3 protein: CASSPWTGDFSYNEQFF
clone size: medium-sized; D gene: -; J gene: TRBJ2-7; V gene: TRBV15; CDR3 DNA: TGTGCCACCAGCAGAGACAGGGGAGGTAGCTACGAGCAGTACTTC; CDR3 protein: CATSRDRGGSYEQYF
clone size: many; D gene: -; J gene: TRBJ2-1; V gene: TRBV7-9; CDR3 DNA: TGTGCCAGCAGCTTAGGAGGTGAGCAGTTCTTC; CDR3 protein: CASSLGGEQFF
clone size: -; D gene: -; J gene: TRBJ2-1; V gene: TRBV3-1; CDR3 DNA: TGTGCCAGCAGCCAAGTTAGGGGGGCGAAAGGTTTCAATGAGCAGTTCTTC; CDR3 protein: CASSQVRGAKGFNEQFF
clone size: -; D gene: -; J gene: TRBJ1-2; V gene: TRBV7-9; CDR3 DNA: TGTGCCAGCAGCTTATACGGGACCTTTTTTAACTATGGCTACACCTTC; CDR3 protein: CASSLYGTFFNYGYTF
clone size: -; D gene: -; J gene: TRBJ1-1; V gene: TRBV28; CDR3 DNA: TGTGCCAGCAGTTTAAATTACGTCTGGACTGAAGCTTTCTTT; CDR3 protein: CASSLNYVWTEAFF
clone size: -; D gene: -; J gene: TRBJ2-3; V gene: TRBV5-6; CDR3 DNA: TGTGCCAGCAGCCCCGATCGGTCGATCCAATCCACAGATACGCAGTATTTT; CDR3 protein: CASSPDRSIQSTDTQYF
clone size: -; D gene: TRBD1; J gene: TRBJ1-2; V gene: TRBV18; CDR3 DNA: TGTGCCAGCTCACGATTCAGGGGGTCTCATTATGGCTACACCTTC; CDR3 protein: CASSRFRGSHYGYTF
clone size: -; D gene: TRBD2; J gene: TRBJ2-7; V gene: TRBV4-2; CDR3 DNA: TGTGCCAGCAGCCAAGAGGCTAGCGGGATGCACGAGCAGTACTTC; CDR3 protein: CASSQEASGMHEQYF
clone size: -; D gene: -; J gene: TRBJ2-3; V gene: TRBV7-9; CDR3 DNA: TGTGCCAGCAGCTGGGGCGGGGTTTCGACAGATACGCAGTATTTT; CDR3 protein: CASSWGGVSTDTQYF
clone size: few; D gene: -; J gene: TRBJ2-6; V gene: TRBV15; CDR3 DNA: TGTGCCACCAGCGGCGAACAGGGCTCTGGGGCCAACGTCCTGACTTTC; CDR3 protein: CATSGEQGSGANVLTF
clone size: few; D gene: TRBD1; J gene: TRBJ1-2; V gene: TRBV11-1; CDR3 DNA: TGTGCCAGCAGCCACCGCTTACTGGGACAGCCAACTCCCGGCTATGGCTACACCTTC; CDR3 protein: CASSHRLLGQPTPGYGYTF
clone size: few; D gene: TRBD1; J gene: TRBJ1-2; V gene: TRBV5-1; CDR3 DNA: TGCGCCAGCAAGACAGGGTGGGACTATGGCTACACCTTC; CDR3 protein: CASKTGWDYGYTF
clone size: -; D gene: -; J gene: TRBJ2-2; V gene: TRBV20-1; CDR3 DNA: TGCAGTGCTAGCATCCCGAACACCGGGGAGCTGTTTTTT; CDR3 protein: CSASIPNTGELFF